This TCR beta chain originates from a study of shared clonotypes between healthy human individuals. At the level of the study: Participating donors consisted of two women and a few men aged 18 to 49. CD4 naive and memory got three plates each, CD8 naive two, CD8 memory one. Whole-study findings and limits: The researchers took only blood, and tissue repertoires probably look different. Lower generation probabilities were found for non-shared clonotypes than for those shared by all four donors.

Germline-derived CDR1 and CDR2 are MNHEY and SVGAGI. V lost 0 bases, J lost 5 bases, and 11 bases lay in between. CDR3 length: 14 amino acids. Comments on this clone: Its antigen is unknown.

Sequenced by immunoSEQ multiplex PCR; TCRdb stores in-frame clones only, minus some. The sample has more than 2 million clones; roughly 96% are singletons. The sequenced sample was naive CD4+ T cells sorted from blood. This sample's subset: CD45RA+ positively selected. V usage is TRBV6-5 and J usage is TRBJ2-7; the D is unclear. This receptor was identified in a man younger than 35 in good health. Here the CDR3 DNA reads TGTGCCAGCAGTTACTCGGCGGCTGCCGACGAGCAGTACTTC. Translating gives CASSYSAAADEQYF.